The 11 T cell receptor beta chains listed next were all sequenced from one sample in a study of blood T cell repertoires in COVID-19. The method was immunoSEQ multiplex PCR; TCRdb's version includes in-frame clones alone and lacks a portion of them. This sample carries about 220,000 clones, roughly nine tenths of them seen once, and the ten largest clones take approximately 0.69%. Specimen: peripheral blood. These receptors were obtained from a man in his forties with acute or convalescent COVID-19.

The chain is built from TRBV6-4 and TRBJ2-3; 7 bases line up with TRBD2. The CDR3 loop spans 12 amino acids. Germline V gene sequence: CDR1 MRHNA, CDR2 SNTAGT. V was pared by 5 bases and J by 6 bases, with 2 bases of the junction left unmatched. The CDR3 protein is CASSPGGDTQYF. CDR3 in DNA: TGTGCCAGCAGTCCCGGGGGGGATACGCAGTATTTT.

This sequence joins TRBV4-3 and TRBJ2-6; D might be TRBD2 (5 bases). From germline, CDR1 is LGHNA and CDR2 YSLEER. This CDR3 is 17 amino acids long. V lost 0 bases and J lost 0, with 9 bases in between. The CDR3 sequence is CASSQDGVNSGANVLTF. CDR3 sequence (DNA): TGCGCCAGCAGCCAAGACGGGGTCAACTCTGGGGCCAACGTCCTGACTTTC.

The gene calls are TRBV10-3 and TRBJ2-5; D possibly corresponds to TRBD2 (7 bases). Germline V gene lookup returns CDR1 ENHRY and CDR2 SYGVKD. CDR3 length: 13 residues. V was cut by 8 bases and J by 4 bases, with 14 bases left in between. CDR3 residues: CAIRRGGPETQYF. CDR3 nucleotides: TGTGCCATCCGGAGGGGGGGTCCAGAGACCCAGTACTTC.

CDR3 sequence reads: CASSLEEALAYEQYF. In DNA, the CDR3 is TGCGCCAGCAGCTTGGAGGAGGCGTTGGCCTACGAGCAGTACTTC. The genes are TRBV5-1 and TRBJ2-7; weak D call: TRBD2 (5 bases). Per the germline V gene, CDR1 is SGHRS and CDR2 is YFSETQ. The length of the CDR3 is 15 residues. Trimming left V 0 bases short and J 2 bases short, with 12 bases between. Filled out from reference TRBV5-1 and TRBJ2-7, the complete variable domain reads KAGVTQTPRYLIKTRGQQVTLSCSPISGHRSVSWYQQTPGQGLQFLFEYFSETQRNKGNFPGRFSGRQFSNSRSEMNVSTLELGDSALYLCASSLEEALAYEQYFGPGTRLTVT.

The rearrangement joins TRBV7-9 to TRBJ2-3; 14 bases fit TRBD2. This CDR3 region has 15 residues. CDR1 and CDR2 (germline): SEHNR, FQNEAQ (reference sequence). J was trimmed by 5 bases and V by 7 bases; bases with no gene match: 5. The CDR3 region has the DNA TGTGCCAGCAATGGACTAGCGGGAGGAGAAGATACGCAGTATTTT. It codes for CASNGLAGGEDTQYF.

DNA of the CDR3: TGCGCCAGCAGCCAAGAGGGTAGCGGGGGGGCTAGCACAGATACGCAGTATTTT. Translation: CASSQEGSGGASTDTQYF. V is TRBV4-1 and J is TRBJ2-3, with TRBD2 matching 11 bases. The CDR3 extends over 18 amino acids. The germline CDR1 and CDR2 sequences are MGHRA and YSYEKL. Germline trimming cut 0 bases from V and 0 bases from J; bases unmatched to any gene: 5.

V and J are TRBV3-1 (or the pseudogene TRBV3-2) and TRBJ1-4, with TRBD1 identical over 7 bases. CDR3 length: 14 amino acids. Germline trimming cut 4 bases from V and 6 bases from J; bases unmatched to any gene: 5. The germline V gene has CDR1 LGHDT and CDR2 YNNKEL (reference sequence). The CDR3 spells CASSRGTDYEKLFF. The CDR3 DNA is TGTGCCAGCAGCCGTGGGACAGACTATGAAAAACTGTTTTTT.

The V and J genes are TRBV13 and TRBJ1-4; D not resolved. V lost 3 bases and J lost 7, with 12 bases in between. CDR1 is PRHDT and CDR2 is FYEKMQ in the germline V gene (reference sequence). The CDR3 covers 14 residues. Written as DNA, the CDR3 is TGTGCCAGCAGCTTGGAGGGCCGGGGTGAAAAACTGTTTTTT. This gives the protein CASSLEGRGEKLFF.

This clone occurred once. The genes are TRBV30 and TRBJ1-2; 7 bases agree with TRBD1. V trimming: 0 bases; J trimming: 7 bases; junction bases outside the gene matches: 2. The CDR3 loop spans 12 amino acids. Per the germline V gene, CDR1 is GTSNPN and CDR2 is SVGIG (reference sequence). CDR3 protein: CAWSVHRGGYTF. CDR3 bases: TGTGCCTGGAGTGTACACAGGGGTGGCTACACCTTC.

The chain joins TRBV19 to TRBJ2-3, with TRBD2 matching 8 bases. The V and J ends lost 3 bases and 3 bases, in that order; junction bases with no gene match: 8. The CDR3 consists of 16 residues. The V gene's germline CDR1 is LNHDA and CDR2 SQIVND (reference sequence). CDR3 DNA: TGTGCCAGTAGTATTCAGGGGACTAGGATAACAGATACGCAGTATTTT. Translated, it gives CASSIQGTRITDTQYF.

This chain links TRBV29-1 with TRBJ1-1; 11 nucleotides line up with TRBD1. Looked up from germline, CDR1 is SQVTM and CDR2 is ANQGSEA. Losses at the gene ends were 3 bases for V and 4 bases for J; bases not matched to a gene: 1. This CDR3 spans 13 amino acids. DNA of the CDR3: TGCAGCGTTGAGGGGACAGGGGGCACTGAAGCTTTCTTT. Its translation: CSVEGTGGTEAFF.